The sequence of this T cell receptor beta chain was determined in a study of shared clonotypes between healthy human individuals (dated by TCRdb to between 2020 and 2021). For the wider study: Three men and a couple of women, aged 18 to 49 years, made up the cohort. To increase sequencing depth and limit assay-specific biases, TCR repertoire library preparation and sequencing were carried out by different laboratories using diverse techniques. For each donor, CD4 naive and CD4 memory were each run on three plates, CD8 naive on two plates, and CD8 memory on one plate. To estimate repertoire size and how much clonotypes are shared between individuals, the study performed deep sequencing of blood TCR repertoires from roughly five healthy adults. Between about 0.9 and 8.9 billion PBMCs per donor were obtained by leukapheresis. The study at large found these results: Because the study included only a small number of donors, the genetic and exposure-history diversity represented was limited. Incomplete sequencing was indicated by rarefaction of sorted-subset datasets, despite the large sequencing depth. Larger estimated clonotype richness was generally found for naive subsets than for memory subsets. Compared with non-shared clonotypes, the clonotypes found in all four sorted-subset donors had higher generation probabilities. Pairwise subsampling led to the expectation that sequencing depth would affect the degree of clonotype sharing among donors. When a handful of donors were compared, the shared fraction of clonotypes was about 5% for naive CD4, approximately 3.3% for naive CD8, roughly 2.3% for memory CD4, and 0.3% to 0.5% for memory CD8. Only blood was sampled, and tissue TCR repertoires likely differ from those in blood.

Regarding this clone: Which antigen it targets is not known. No much larger clone exists at a distance of one base, and base qualities are not known.

The germline V gene specifies SGDLS as CDR1 and YYNGEE as CDR2. The CDR3 sequence holds 14 residues, the cysteine and phenylalanine included. Here the CDR3 DNA is all that survives: 42 bases in frame from base 1. V is shortened by 4 bases, J by 1 base, and the region joining them spans 10 bases. CD8 naive samples were obtained by positive selection for CCR7 among CD45RO-negative cells, yielding a CD45RA+CCR7+ population from which TemRA cells were excluded. Healthy HIV-negative adults with no recently reported acute infections or vaccinations were included as donors. All donors were Caucasian adults living in Nashville, Tennessee, USA. Blood was collected by leukapheresis, and PBMCs were isolated by Ficoll-Histopaque density gradient centrifugation and then cryopreserved in liquid nitrogen vapor phase. Analytical flow cytometry was used to check the purity and quantity of each magnetically sorted T cell population. Each sorted fraction had its genomic DNA isolated and then quantified by UV absorbance on a Nanodrop 2000c.

TCR CDR3 regions were amplified from genomic DNA by multiplex PCR using the deep immunoSEQ assay. Extracted genomic DNA from each cell subset was spread evenly across all wells of several immunoSEQ 96-well plates, with each plate serving as a replicate. For sorted subsets, roughly 190 ng of genomic DNA, equivalent to around 30,000 T cell genomes, went into each replicate PCR. The purified libraries were quantified using a Qubit 3.0 fluorometer, sized with a Bioanalyzer 2100, and then quantified again using the KAPA Library Quantification kit. A separate single-read 150-cycle Illumina NextSeq 550 flow cell was used to sequence each immunoSEQ 96-well plate. Per the authors' processing: Because the immunoSEQ output held only junctional sequences and lacked quality scores, the filtering could not match the filtering applied to full-length reads. To assign V/J genes and CDR3, sequences were annotated against IMGT germline references using PyIR, a Python wrapper for IgBLAST v1.9. Any read was removed if the V/J assignment was weak (E-value above 1e-6), the CDR3 was missing, or the read contained stop codons, out-of-frame junctions, or ambiguous translated residues. V3J clonotypes were defined as sequences sharing the same inferred V gene, J gene, and CDR3 amino acid sequence. Percentage overlap between repertoires was calculated by dividing the number of shared unique clonotypes by the size of the smaller repertoire. Repertoire richness was assessed with RTK rarefaction, the Chao1 estimator, and Recon v2.1 estimates of unobserved clonotypes. Generation probabilities for all TCRbeta clonotypes obtained by the gDNA method from a handful of donors were computed using OLGA. The clones in this table, taken by TCRdb from immuneACCESS, are in-frame only. Not every clone is retained; where verified, under half of the shortfall comes from an unresolved V gene, and the cause of the rest is unknown. V and J calls plus clone size are reproduced from that table; the DNA served to infer D and trimming. Present in this sample are around 1.9 million clones, around 93% of which were seen just once. Of the sample, roughly 1.7% falls within the top ten clones.

The TCR originated in a man aged 18 to 35 in good health. Some clones in this sample may be carry-over from other donors' samples. The sequence links TRBV9 to TRBJ2-3; the D gene is not confidently resolved. Sequenced: naive CD8+ T cells from PBMCs. The cell subset or site label on this specimen signifies: CD45RA+CCR7+. CDR3 sequence: CASSPPDRTDTQYF. The bases are TGTGCCAGCAGCCCCCCGGACCGCACAGATACGCAGTATTTT.